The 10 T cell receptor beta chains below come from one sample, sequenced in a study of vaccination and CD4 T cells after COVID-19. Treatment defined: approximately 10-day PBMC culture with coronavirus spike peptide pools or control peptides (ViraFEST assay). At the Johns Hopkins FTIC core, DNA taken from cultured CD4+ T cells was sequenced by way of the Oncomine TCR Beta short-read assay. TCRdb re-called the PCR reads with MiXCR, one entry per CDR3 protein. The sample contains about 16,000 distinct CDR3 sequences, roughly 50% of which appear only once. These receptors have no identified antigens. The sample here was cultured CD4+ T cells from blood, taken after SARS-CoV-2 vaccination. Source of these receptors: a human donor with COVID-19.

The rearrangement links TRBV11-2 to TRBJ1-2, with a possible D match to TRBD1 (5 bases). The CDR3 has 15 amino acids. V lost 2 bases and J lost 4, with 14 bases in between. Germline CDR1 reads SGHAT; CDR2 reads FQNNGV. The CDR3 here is CASSLRVQGAYGYTF. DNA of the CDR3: TGTGCCAGCAGCTTAAGGGTCCAGGGAGCCTATGGCTACACCTTC.

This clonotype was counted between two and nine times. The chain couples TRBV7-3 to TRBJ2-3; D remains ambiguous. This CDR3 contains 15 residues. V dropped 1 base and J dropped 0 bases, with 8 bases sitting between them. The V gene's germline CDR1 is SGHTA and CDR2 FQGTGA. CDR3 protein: CASSLRPVSTDTQYF. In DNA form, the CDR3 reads TGTGCCAGCAGCTTAAGGCCCGTTAGCACAGATACGCAGTATTTT.

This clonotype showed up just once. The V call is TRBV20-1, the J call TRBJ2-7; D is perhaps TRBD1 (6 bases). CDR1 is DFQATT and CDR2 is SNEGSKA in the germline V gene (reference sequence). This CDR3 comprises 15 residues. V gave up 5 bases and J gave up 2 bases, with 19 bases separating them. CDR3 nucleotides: TGCAGTGCTGGTAAAACAGGGAACCCGCCCTACGAGCAGTACTTC. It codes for CSAGKTGNPPYEQYF.

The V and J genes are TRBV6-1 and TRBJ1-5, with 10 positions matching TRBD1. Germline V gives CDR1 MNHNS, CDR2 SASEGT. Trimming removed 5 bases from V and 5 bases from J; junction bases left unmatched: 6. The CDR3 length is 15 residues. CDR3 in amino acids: CASSTGQGSDQPQHF. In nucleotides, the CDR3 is TGTGCCAGCAGTACGGGACAGGGGTCGGATCAGCCCCAGCATTTT.

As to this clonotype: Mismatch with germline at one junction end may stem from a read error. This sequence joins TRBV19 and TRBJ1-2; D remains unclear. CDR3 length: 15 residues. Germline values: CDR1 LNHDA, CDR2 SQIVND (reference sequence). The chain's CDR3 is CASSIQEGLLYGHTF. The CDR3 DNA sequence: TGTGCCAGTAGTATTCAGGAGGGTTTACTCTATGGCCACACCTTC.

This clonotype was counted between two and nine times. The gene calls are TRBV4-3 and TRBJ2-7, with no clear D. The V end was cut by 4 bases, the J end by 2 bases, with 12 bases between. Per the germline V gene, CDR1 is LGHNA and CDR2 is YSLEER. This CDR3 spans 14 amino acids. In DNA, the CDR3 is TGCGCCAGCAGCCGGGGAACGGATACCTACGAGCAGTACTTC. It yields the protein CASSRGTDTYEQYF.

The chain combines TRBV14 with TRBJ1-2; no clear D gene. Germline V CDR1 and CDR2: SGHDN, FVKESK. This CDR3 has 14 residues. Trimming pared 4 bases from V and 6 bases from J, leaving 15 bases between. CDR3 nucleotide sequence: TGTGCCAGCAGCCGAGAGTCCTACCAGGATGGCTACACCTTC. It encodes CASSRESYQDGYTF.

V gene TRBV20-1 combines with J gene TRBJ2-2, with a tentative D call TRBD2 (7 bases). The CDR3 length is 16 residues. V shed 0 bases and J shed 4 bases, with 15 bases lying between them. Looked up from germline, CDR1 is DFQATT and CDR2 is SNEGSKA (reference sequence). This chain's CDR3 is CSAREVGAGATGELFF. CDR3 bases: TGCAGTGCTAGAGAAGTGGGGGCGGGAGCCACCGGGGAGCTGTTTTTT.

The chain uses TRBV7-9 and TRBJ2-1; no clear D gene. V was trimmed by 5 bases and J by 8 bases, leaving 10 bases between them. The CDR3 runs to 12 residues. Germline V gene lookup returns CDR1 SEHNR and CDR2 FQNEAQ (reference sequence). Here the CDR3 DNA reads TGTGCCAGCAGCCAAATCGTGGATGAGCAGTTCTTC. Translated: CASSQIVDEQFF.

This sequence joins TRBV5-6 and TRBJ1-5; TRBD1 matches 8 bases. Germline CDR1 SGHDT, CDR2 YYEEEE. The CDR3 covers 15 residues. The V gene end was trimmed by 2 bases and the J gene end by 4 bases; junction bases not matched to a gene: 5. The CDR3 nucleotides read TGTGCCAGCAGCTTTAACAGGGGGATTAATCAGCCCCAGCATTTT. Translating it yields CASSFNRGINQPQHF.